This T cell receptor (beta chain) emerged from a study of OX40 agonist ivuxolimab in advanced cancers. Overall study context: An agonistic anti-OX40 (CD134) antibody, ivuxolimab, was used to treat the patients.

Comments on this clone: What it binds is not known.

Profiling relied on immunoSEQ multiplex PCR, and the TCRdb table lists in-frame clones only, not all of them. This sample has 72,000 or so clones; about 90% occur once, and the top ten carry approximately 1.3%. Study-wide results and limits: Clones of CD4+ and CD8+ blood T cells grew by week 6 at doses of 0.1 to 3.0 mg/kg. Some nonresponders additionally presented with little normalized T-cell clonal expansion.

This CDR3 has 16 amino acids. CDR1 is SGHAT, CDR2 FQNNGV, per germline. The ends were cut back, 3 bases at V and 0 bases at J, with 12 bases in the middle. The sample in question was CD4+ or CD8+ T cells sorted from blood, obtained in a trial of the OX40 agonist ivuxolimab. The J gene is TRBJ1-3, the V gene TRBV11-2; maybe TRBD1 (5 bases). The sequence came from an adult with an advanced solid tumor such as melanoma, head and neck, liver or kidney cancer. CDR3 protein: CASSFQGLVSGNTIYF. The CDR3 nucleotides are TGTGCCAGCAGCTTCCAGGGACTGGTCTCTGGAAACACCATATATTTT.